Listed below are T cell receptor beta chains from one sample, sequenced in a study of identical twins. A single record per CDR3 protein comes from TCRdb applying MiXCR to the 5' RACE reads. The sample consists of about 490,000 distinct CDR3 sequences, roughly 15% of them appearing once. Another study also made use of these data, one on yellow fever vaccine responses in identical twins.

Sequencing was done on a sample of CD4+ T cells sorted from blood. The receptors here all came from a woman between 18 and 29 years old in good health. CDR3s include the opening cysteine and the closing phenylalanine or tryptophan.

j_call,v_call,cdr3_aa
TRBJ2-3,TRBV12-3/TRBV12-4,CASSFRTSGSGADTQYF
TRBJ2-5,TRBV2,CASTTKSGFISETQYF
TRBJ1-1,TRBV12-3/TRBV12-4,CASSFNQALNTEAFF
TRBJ2-7,TRBV14,CASSSGPRGEQYF
TRBJ2-5,TRBV11-2,CASSPVRLAGAETQYF
TRBJ1-6,TRBV27,CASSSRAANSPLHF
TRBJ2-1,TRBV20-1,CSARDPGTKNNEQFF
TRBJ2-5,TRBV4-2,CASSQDLQGSQETQYF
TRBJ1-6,TRBV25-1,CASSGQGVNSPLHF
TRBJ2-7,TRBV3-1,CASSQEILTYEQYF